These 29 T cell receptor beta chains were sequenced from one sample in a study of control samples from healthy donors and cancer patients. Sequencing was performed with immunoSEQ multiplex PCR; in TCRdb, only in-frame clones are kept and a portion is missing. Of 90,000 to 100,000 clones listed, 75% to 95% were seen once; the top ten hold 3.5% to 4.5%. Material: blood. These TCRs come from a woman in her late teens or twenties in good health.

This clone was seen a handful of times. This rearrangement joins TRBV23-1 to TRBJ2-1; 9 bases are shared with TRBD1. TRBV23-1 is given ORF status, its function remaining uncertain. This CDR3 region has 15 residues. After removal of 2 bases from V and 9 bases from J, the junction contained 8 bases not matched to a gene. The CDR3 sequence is CASSQPGQGKGEQFF. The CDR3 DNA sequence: TGCGCCAGCAGTCAACCGGGACAGGGTAAGGGTGAGCAGTTCTTC.

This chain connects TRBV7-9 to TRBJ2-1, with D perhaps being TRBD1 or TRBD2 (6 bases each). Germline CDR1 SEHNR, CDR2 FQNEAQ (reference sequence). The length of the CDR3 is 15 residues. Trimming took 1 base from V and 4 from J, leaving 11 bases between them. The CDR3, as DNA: TGTGCCAGCAGCTTAGGGGGGGCCGAATACAATGAGCAGTTCTTC. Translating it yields CASSLGGAEYNEQFF.

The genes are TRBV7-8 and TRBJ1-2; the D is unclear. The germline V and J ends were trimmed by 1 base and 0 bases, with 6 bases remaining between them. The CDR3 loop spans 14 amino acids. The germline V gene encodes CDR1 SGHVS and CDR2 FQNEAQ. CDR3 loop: CASSLVLANYGYTF. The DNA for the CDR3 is TGTGCCAGCAGCTTAGTCTTAGCTAACTATGGCTACACCTTC.

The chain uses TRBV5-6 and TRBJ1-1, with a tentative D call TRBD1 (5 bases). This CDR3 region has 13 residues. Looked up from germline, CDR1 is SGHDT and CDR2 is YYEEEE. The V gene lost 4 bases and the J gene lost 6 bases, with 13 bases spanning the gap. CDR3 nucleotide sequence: TGTGCCAGCAGCACCGGGAGGGGCTCTGAAGCTTTCTTT. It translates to CASSTGRGSEAFF.

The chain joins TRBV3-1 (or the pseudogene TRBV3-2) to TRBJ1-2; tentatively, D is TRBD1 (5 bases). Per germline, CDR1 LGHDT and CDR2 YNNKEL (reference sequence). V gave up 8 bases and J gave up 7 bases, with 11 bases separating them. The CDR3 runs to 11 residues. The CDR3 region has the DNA TGTGCCAGCGCAGGGCTTGGTGGCTACACCTTC. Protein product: CASAGLGGYTF.

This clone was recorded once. Written as DNA, the CDR3 is TGTGCCAGCAGCCAAGATTGGCAGGCGCTTTATGGCTACACCTTC. Encoded protein: CASSQDWQALYGYTF. This rearrangement joins TRBV4-2 to TRBJ1-2; D call uncertain. CDR3 length: 15 residues. V was shortened by 0 bases and J by 5 bases, with 13 bases between the two germline ends. Germline V CDR1 and CDR2: LGHNA, YNFKEQ.

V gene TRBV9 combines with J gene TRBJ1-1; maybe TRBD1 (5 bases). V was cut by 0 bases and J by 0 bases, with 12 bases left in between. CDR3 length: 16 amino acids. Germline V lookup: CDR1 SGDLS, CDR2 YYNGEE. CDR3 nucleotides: TGTGCCAGCAGCGTAGGAGGATGGGGCATGAACACTGAAGCTTTCTTT. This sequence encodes CASSVGGWGMNTEAFF.

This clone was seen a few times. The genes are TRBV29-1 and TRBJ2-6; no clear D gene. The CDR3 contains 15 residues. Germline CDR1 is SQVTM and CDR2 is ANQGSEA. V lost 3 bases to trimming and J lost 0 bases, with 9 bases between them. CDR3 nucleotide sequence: TGCAGCGTTGACGAGGCAGCCTCTGGGGCCAACGTCCTGACTTTC. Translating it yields CSVDEAASGANVLTF.

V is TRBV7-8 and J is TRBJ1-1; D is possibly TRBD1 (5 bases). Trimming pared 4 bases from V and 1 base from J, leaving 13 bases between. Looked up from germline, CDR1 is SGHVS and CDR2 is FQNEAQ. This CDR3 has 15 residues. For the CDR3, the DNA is TGTGCCAGCAGCTCACGGGGACGCCAGAACACTGAAGCTTTCTTT. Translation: CASSSRGRQNTEAFF. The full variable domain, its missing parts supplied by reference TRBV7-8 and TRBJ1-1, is GAGVSQSPRYKVAKRGQDVALRCDPISGHVSLFWYQQALGQGPEFLTYFQNEAQLDKSGLPSDRFFAERPEGSVSTLKIQRTQQEDSAVYLCASSSRGRQNTEAFFGQGTRLTVV.

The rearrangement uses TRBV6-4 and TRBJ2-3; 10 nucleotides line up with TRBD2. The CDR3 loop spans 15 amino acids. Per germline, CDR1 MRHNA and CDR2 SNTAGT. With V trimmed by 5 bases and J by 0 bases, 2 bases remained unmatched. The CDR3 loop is CASSSSGGSTDTQYF. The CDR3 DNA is TGTGCCAGCAGTTCTAGCGGGGGAAGCACAGATACGCAGTATTTT.

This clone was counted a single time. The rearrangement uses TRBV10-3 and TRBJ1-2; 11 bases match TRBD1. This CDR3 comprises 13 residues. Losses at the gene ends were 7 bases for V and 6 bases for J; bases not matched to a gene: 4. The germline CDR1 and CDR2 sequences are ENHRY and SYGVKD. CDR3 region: CAITGQGADGYTF. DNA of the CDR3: TGTGCCATCACCGGACAGGGGGCGGATGGCTACACCTTC.

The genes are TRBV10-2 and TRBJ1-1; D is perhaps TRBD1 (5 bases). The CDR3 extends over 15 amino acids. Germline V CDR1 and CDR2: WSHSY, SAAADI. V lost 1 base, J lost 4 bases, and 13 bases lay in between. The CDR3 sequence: CASSELGVGSTEAFF. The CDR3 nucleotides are TGCGCCAGCAGTGAGTTAGGGGTGGGGTCCACTGAAGCTTTCTTT.

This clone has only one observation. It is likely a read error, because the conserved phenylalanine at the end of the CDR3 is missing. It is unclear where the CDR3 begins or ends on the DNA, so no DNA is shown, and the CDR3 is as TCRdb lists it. This CDR3 reads CASSSGTTSVGL. V and J are TRBV6-6 and TRBJ2-3; the table's D call TRBD2 went unverified against the DNA. Germline loops: CDR1 MNHNY, CDR2 SVGAGI (reference sequence). The CDR3 comprises 12 residues, both ends counted.

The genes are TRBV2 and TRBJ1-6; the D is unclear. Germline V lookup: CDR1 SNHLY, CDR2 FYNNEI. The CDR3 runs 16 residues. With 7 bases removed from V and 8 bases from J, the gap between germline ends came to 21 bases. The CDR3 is CASKWKWTPKDSPLHF. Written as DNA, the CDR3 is TGTGCCAGCAAATGGAAGTGGACCCCAAAGGATTCACCCCTCCACTTT.

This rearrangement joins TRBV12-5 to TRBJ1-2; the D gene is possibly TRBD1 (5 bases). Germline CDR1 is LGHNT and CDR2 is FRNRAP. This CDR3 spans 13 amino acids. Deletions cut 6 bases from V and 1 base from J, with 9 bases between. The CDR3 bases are TGTGCTAGTGGAGGAGGGGTTAACTATGGCTACACCTTC. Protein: CASGGGVNYGYTF.

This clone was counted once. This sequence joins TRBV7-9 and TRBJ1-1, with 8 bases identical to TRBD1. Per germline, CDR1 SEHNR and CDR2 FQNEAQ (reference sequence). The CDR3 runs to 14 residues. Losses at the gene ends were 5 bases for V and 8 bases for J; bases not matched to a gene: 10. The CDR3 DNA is TGTGCCAGCAGCCGACAGGGGCCGCTAGAGGAAGCTTTCTTT. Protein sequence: CASSRQGPLEEAFF.

In DNA form, the CDR3 reads TGTGCCAGTAGTCCCGAACAGACCTCTGGGGCCAACGTCCTGACTTTC. It translates to CASSPEQTSGANVLTF. This chain uses TRBV19 with TRBJ2-6, with no clear D. Trimming removed 5 bases from V and 0 bases from J, with 11 bases in between. The CDR3 totals 16 residues. CDR1 and CDR2 from the germline V gene are LNHDA and SQIVND (reference sequence).

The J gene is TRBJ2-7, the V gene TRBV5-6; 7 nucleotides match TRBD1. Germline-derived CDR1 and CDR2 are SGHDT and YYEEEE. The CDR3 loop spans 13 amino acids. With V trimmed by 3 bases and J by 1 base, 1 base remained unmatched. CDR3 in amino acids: CASSWGQSYEQYF. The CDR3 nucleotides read TGTGCCAGCAGCTGGGGACAGTCCTACGAGCAGTACTTC.

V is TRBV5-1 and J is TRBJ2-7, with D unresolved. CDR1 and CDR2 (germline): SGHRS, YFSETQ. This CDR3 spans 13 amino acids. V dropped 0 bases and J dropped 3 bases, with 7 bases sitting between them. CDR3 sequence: CASSLEGNYEQYF. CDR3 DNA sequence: TGCGCCAGCAGCTTGGAGGGAAACTACGAGCAGTACTTC.

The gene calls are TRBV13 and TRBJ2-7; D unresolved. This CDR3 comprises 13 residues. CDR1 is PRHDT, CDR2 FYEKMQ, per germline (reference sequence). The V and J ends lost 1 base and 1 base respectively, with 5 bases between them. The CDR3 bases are TGTGCCAGCAGCTTAGACACGTCCTACGAGCAGTACTTC. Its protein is CASSLDTSYEQYF.

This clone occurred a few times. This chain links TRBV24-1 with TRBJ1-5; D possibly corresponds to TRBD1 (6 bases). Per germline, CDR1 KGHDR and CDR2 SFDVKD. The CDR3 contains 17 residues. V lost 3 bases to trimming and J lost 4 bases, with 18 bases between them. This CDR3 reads CATSDNSAGARNQPQHF. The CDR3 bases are TGTGCCACCAGTGATAATAGTGCGGGGGCGCGAAATCAGCCCCAGCATTTT.

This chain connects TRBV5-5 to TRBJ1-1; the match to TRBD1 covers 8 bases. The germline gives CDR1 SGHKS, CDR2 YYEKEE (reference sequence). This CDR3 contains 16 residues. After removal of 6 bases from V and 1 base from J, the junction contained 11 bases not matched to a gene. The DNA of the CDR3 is TGTGCCAGCAATAAATGGACAGGGAGTAGGAACACTGAAGCTTTCTTT. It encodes CASNKWTGSRNTEAFF. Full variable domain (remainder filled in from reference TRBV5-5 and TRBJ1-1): DAGVTQSPTHLIKTRGQQVTLRCSPISGHKSVSWYQQVLGQGPQFIFQYYEKEERGRGNFPDRFSARQFPNYSSELNVNALLLGDSALYLCASNKWTGSRNTEAFFGQGTRLTVV.

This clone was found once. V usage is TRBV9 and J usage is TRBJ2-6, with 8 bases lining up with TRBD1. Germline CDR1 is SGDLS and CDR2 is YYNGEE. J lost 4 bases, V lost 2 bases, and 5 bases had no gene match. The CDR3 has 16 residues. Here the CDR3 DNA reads TGTGCCAGCAGCGTGACAGGGGCAGCGGGGGCCAACGTCCTGACTTTC. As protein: CASSVTGAAGANVLTF.

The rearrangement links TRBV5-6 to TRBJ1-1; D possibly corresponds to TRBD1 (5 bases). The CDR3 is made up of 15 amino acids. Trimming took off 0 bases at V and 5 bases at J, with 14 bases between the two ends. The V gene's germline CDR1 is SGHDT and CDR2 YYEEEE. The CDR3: CASSLGIQGGTEAFF. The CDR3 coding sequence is TGTGCCAGCAGCTTGGGAATTCAGGGAGGGACTGAAGCTTTCTTT.

CDR3 in DNA: TGTGCCAGCAACCCCGGAATATCTAGCAATCAGCCCCAGCATTTT. Encoded protein: CASNPGISSNQPQHF. The rearrangement joins TRBV2 to TRBJ1-5; D gene ambiguous. The length of the CDR3 is 15 residues. Per the germline V gene, CDR1 is SNHLY and CDR2 is FYNNEI. Trimming removed 7 bases from V and 0 bases from J, with 13 bases in between.

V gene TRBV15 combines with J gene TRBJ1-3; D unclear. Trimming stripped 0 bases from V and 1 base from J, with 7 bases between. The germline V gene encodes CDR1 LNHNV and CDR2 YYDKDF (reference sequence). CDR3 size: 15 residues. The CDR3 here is CATSRDLGSGNTIYF. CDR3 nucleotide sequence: TGTGCCACCAGCAGAGATTTGGGATCTGGAAACACCATATATTTT.

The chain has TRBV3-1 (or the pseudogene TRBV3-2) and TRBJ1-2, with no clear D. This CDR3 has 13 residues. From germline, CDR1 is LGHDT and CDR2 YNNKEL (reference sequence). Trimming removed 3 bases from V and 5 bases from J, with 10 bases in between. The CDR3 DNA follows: TGTGCCAGCAGCCACACGGGGATGTATGGCTACACCTTC. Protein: CASSHTGMYGYTF.

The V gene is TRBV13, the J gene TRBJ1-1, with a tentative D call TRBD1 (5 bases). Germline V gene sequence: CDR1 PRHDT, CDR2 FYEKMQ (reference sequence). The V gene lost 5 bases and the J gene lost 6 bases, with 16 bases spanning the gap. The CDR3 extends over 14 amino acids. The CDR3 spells CASSPSGLGAEAFF. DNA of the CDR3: TGTGCCAGCAGCCCATCAGGGTTGGGGGCTGAAGCTTTCTTT.

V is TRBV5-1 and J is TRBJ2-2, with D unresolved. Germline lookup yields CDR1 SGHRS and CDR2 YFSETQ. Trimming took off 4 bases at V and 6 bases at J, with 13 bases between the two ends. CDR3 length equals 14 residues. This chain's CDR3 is CASSLNLGPGELFF. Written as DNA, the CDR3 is TGCGCCAGCAGCCTGAATCTGGGCCCCGGGGAGCTGTTTTTT.